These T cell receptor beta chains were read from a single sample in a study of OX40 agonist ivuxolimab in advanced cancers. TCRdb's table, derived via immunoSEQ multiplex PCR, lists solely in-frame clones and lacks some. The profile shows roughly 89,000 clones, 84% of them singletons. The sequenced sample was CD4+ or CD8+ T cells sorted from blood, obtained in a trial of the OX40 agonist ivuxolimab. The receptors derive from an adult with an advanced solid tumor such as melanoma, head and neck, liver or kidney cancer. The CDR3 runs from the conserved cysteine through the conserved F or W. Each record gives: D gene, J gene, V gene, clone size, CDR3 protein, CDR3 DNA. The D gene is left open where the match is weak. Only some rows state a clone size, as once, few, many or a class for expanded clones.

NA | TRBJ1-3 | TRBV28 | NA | CASSSHTGSSGNTIYF | TGTGCCAGCAGTTCTCATACAGGGTCCTCTGGAAACACCATATATTTT
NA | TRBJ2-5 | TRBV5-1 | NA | CASSLSLGETQYF | TGCGCCAGCAGCTTAAGCCTGGGCGAGACCCAGTACTTC
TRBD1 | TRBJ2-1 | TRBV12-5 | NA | CASGSQGRGLAYNEQFF | TGTGCTAGTGGTTCACAGGGGCGAGGACTTGCCTACAATGAGCAGTTCTTC
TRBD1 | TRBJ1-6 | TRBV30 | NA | CAWNRDRGYSPLHF | TGTGCCTGGAACAGGGACAGGGGTTACTCACCCCTCCACTTT
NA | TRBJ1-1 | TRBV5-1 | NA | CASSLYLGDTEAFF | TGCGCCAGCAGCTTGTATCTAGGGGACACTGAAGCTTTCTTT
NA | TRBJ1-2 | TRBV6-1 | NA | CASSFLLAGNGYTF | TGTGCCAGCAGTTTTCTATTGGCGGGGAATGGCTACACCTTC
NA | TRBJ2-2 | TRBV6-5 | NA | CASSPPRGGGELFF | TGTGCCAGCAGTCCGCCGCGAGGGGGCGGGGAGCTGTTTTTT
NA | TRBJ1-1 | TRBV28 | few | CASSGTLTEAFF | TGTGCCAGCAGTGGGACTTTGACTGAAGCTTTCTTT
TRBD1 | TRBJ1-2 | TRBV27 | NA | CASSLGQGANYGYTF | TGTGCCAGCAGTCTAGGACAGGGAGCTAACTATGGCTACACCTTC
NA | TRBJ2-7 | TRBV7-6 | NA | CASSQSGGAYEQYF | TGTGCCAGCAGCCAATCCGGGGGCGCCTACGAGCAGTACTTC
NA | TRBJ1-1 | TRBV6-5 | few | CASSVAPAYQGAFF | TGTGCCAGCAGTGTCGCTCCGGCTTACCAGGGGGCTTTCTTT
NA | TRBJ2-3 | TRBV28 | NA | CASSKGRGDTQYF | TGTGCCAGCAGTAAAGGCAGGGGAGATACGCAGTATTTT
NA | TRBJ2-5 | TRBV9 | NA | CASSVDVGGQKTQYF | TGTGCCAGCAGCGTAGATGTGGGGGGCCAGAAGACCCAGTACTTC